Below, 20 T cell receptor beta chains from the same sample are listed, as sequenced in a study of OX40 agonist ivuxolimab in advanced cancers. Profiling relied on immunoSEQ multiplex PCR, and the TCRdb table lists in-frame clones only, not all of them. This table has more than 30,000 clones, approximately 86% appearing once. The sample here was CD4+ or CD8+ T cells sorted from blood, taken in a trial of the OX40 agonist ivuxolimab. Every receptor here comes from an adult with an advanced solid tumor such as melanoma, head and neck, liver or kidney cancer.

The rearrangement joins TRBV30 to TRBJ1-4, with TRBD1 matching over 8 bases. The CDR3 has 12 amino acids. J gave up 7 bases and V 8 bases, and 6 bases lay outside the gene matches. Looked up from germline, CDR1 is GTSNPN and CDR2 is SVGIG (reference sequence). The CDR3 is CAQQGEGEKLFF. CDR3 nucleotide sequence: TGTGCCCAACAGGGGGAAGGTGAAAAACTGTTTTTT. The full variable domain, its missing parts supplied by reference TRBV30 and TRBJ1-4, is SQTIHQWPATLVQPVGSPLSLECTVEGTSNPNLYWYRQAAGRGLQLLFYSVGIGQISSEVPQNLSASRPQDRQFILSSKKLLLSDSGFYLCAQQGEGEKLFFGSGTQLSVL.

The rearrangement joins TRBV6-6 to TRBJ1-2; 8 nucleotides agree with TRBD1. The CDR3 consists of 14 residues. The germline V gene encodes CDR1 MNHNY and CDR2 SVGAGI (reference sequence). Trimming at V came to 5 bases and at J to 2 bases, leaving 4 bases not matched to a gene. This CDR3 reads CASSRTGMNYGYTF. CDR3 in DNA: TGTGCCAGCAGTCGGACAGGGATGAACTATGGCTACACCTTC.

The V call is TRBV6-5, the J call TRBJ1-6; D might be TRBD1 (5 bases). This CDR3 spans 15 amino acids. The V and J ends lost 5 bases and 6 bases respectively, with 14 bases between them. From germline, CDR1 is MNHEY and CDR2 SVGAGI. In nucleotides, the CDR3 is TGTGCCAGCAGTCCCAGACAGATACTTAATTCACCCCTCCACTTT. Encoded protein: CASSPRQILNSPLHF.

The CDR3 reads CASTGTGGPYEQYF. The CDR3 DNA is TGTGCCAGCACCGGGACAGGGGGTCCCTACGAGCAGTACTTC. The chain uses TRBV2 and TRBJ2-7; TRBD1 matches 11 bases. The CDR3 length is 14 residues. Trimming cost V 7 bases and J 2 bases; bases outside gene matches: 4. Germline assignment: CDR1 SNHLY and CDR2 FYNNEI.

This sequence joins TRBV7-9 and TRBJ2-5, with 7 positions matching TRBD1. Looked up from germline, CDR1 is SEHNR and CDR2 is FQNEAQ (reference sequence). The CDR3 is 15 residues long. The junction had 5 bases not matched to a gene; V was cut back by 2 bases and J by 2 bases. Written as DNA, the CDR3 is TGTGCCAGCAGCTTACTAGGACAGGCGCAAGAGACCCAGTACTTC. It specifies CASSLLGQAQETQYF.

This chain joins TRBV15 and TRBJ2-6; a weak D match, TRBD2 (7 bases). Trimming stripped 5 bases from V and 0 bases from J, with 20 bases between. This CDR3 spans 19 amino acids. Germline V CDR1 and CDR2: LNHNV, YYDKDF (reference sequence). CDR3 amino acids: CATSSGGTGLDSGANVLTF. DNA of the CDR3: TGTGCCACCAGCTCGGGGGGTACAGGGTTGGACTCTGGGGCCAACGTCCTGACTTTC.

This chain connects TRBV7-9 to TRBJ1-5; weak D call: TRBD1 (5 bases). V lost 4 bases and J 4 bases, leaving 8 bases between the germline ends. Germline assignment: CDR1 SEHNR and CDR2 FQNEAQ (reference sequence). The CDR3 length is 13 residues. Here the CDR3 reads CASSYGGNQPQHF. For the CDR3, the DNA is TGTGCCAGCAGCTACGGGGGAAATCAGCCCCAGCATTTT.

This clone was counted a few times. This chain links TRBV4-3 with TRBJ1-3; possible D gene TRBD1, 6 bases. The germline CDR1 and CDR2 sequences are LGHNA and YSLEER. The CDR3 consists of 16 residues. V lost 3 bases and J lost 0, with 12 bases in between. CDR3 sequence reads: CASSQSSTGSGNTIYF. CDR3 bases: TGCGCCAGCAGCCAGTCCTCGACAGGCTCTGGAAACACCATATATTTT.

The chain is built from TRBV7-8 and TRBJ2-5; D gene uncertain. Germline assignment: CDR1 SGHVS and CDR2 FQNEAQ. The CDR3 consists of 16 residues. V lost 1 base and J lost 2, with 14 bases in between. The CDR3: CASSLGVMAEQETQYF. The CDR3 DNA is TGTGCCAGCAGCTTAGGCGTAATGGCAGAGCAAGAGACCCAGTACTTC.

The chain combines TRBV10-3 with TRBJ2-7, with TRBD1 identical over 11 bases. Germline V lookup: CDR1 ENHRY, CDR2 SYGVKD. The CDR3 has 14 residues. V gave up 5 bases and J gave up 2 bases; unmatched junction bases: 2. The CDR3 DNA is TGTGCCATCAGTAAGGACAGGGGGCCCTACGAGCAGTACTTC. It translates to CAISKDRGPYEQYF.

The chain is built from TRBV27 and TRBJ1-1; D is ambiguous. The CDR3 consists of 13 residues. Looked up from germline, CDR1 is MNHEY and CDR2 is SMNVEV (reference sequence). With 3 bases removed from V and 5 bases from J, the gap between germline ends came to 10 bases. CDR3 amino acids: CASSFQTGTEAFF. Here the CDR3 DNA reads TGTGCCAGCAGTTTCCAAACCGGGACTGAAGCTTTCTTT.

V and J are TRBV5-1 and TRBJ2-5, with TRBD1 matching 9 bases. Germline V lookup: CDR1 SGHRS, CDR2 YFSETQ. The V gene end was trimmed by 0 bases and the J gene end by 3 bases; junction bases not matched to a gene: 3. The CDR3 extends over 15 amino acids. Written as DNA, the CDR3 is TGCGCCAGCAGCTTGGAGGACAGGGGTGAAGAGACCCAGTACTTC. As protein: CASSLEDRGEETQYF.

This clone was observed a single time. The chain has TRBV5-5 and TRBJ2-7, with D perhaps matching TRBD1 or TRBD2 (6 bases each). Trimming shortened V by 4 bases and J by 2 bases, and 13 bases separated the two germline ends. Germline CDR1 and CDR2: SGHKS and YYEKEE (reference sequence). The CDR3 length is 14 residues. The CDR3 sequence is CASSTRDTAYEQYF. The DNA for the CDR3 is TGTGCCAGCAGCACGCGGGACACCGCCTACGAGCAGTACTTC.

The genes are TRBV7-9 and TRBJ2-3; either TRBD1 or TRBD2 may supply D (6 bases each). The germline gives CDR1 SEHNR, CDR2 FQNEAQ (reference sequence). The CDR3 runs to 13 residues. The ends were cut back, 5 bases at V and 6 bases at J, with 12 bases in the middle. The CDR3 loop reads CASSPEGGDTQYF. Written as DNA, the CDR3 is TGTGCCAGCAGCCCAGAGGGGGGCGATACGCAGTATTTT. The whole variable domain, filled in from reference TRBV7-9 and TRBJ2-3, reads DTGVSQNPRHKITKRGQNVTFRCDPISEHNRLYWYRQTLGQGPEFLTYFQNEAQLEKSRLLSDRFSAERPKGSFSTLEIQRTEQGDSAMYLCASSPEGGDTQYFGPGTRLTVL.

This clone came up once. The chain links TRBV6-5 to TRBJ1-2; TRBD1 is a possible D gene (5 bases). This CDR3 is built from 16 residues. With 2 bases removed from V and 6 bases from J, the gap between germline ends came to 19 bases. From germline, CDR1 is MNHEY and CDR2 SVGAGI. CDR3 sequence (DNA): TGTGCCAGCAGTTACGATCATAGGGCGGCAGGGAATGGCTACACCTTC. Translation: CASSYDHRAAGNGYTF.

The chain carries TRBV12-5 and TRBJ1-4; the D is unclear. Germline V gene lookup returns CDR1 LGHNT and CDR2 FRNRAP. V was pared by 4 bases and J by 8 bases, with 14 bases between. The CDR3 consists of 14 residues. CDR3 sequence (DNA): TGTGCTAGTGGTTGGCCCGGCGTGGAAGAAAAACTGTTTTTT. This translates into CASGWPGVEEKLFF.

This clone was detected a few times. In DNA form, the CDR3 reads TGTGCCAGCAGTCCCGGAGATCTGAACACTGAAGCTTTCTTT. Encoded protein: CASSPGDLNTEAFF. The chain carries TRBV28 and TRBJ1-1; no clear D. The CDR3 is made up of 14 amino acids. V shed 5 bases and J shed 0 bases, with 10 bases lying between them. Germline-derived CDR1 and CDR2 are MDHEN and SYDVKM.

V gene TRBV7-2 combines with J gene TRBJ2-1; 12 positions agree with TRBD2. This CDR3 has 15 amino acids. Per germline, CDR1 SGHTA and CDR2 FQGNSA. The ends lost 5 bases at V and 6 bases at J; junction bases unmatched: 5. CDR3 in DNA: TGTGCCAGCAGCGCGGCTAGCGGGGGGGCCAATGAGCAGTTCTTC. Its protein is CASSAASGGANEQFF.

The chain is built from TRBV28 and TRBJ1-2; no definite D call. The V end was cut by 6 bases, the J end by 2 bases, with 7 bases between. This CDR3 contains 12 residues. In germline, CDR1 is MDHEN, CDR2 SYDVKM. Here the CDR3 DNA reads TGTGCCAGCAGCCGTTTAAACTATGGCTACACCTTC. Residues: CASSRLNYGYTF.

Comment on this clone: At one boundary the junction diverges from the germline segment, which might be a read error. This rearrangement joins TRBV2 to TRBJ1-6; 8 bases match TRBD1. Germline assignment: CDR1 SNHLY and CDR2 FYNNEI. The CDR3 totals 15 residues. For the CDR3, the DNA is TGTGCCAGCAGTGAAGGACCCAGTAGGACGGGACAGGACACCTTT. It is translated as CASSEGPSRTGQDTF.